Described below is a single T cell receptor beta chain sequence and its context. Its matching antigen is unknown. These data originate in a study of identical twins. TCRdb processed the 5' RACE reads anew with MiXCR; each CDR3 protein has one entry. This sample has a few hundred thousand distinct CDR3 sequences, with roughly 12% found just once. Whole-study findings and limits: Potential partial confounding of zero-insertion analyses by invariant MAIT and iNKT cells was noted.

V was cut by 4 bases and J by 5 bases, with 11 bases left in between. CDR1 and CDR2 from the germline V gene are MGHDK and SYGVNS. CDR3 length equals 13 residues. Among all donors, each was a healthy Caucasian. The data also belong to a second study, concerning yellow fever vaccine responses in identical twins.

This sequence originates from a woman younger than 35 in good health. The sequenced sample consisted of memory (CD45RO+) T cells sorted from blood. The J gene is TRBJ2-5, the V gene TRBV25-1, with a possible D match to TRBD1 (5 bases). This chain's CDR3 is CASSGGRAETQYF. The CDR3 DNA sequence: TGTGCCAGCAGTGGAGGCAGGGCTGAGACCCAGTACTTC. Full variable domain (remainder filled in from reference TRBV25-1 and TRBJ2-5): EADIYQTPRYLVIGTGKKITLECSQTMGHDKMYWYQQDPGMELHLIHYSYGVNSTEKGDLSSESTVSRIRTEHFPLTLESARPSHTSQYLCASSGGRAETQYFGPGTRLLVL.